This TCR beta chain was captured in a study of Ad26.COV2.S vaccination and SARS-CoV-2 variants. Study-wide context: Vaccine-arm donor from the placebo-controlled COV1001 Ad26.COV2.S trial. Dosing was one shot or two shots 56 days apart.

TCRdb's table, derived via immunoSEQ multiplex PCR, lists solely in-frame clones and lacks some. The table lists about 330,000 clones, 90% of them singletons, with around 5% in the top ten. Germline assignment: CDR1 KGHSH and CDR2 LQKENI. The CDR3 extends over 12 amino acids. V lost 3 bases, J lost 5 bases, and 7 bases lay in between. The treatment here: roughly 19 received Ad26.COV2.S at low or high dose, single or two shots; about five received placebo; per-sample allocation not given. Following the first vaccine or placebo injection, samples were taken on day 63. Study results and limitations: Comparable non-spike TCR breadth was observed in vaccine and placebo recipients. Reported post-vaccination CD8+ and CD4+ T cell responses to spike showed substantial breadth.

A remark on this clone: What it binds is not known. Other DNA sequences in this specimen translate into the identical CDR3.

This sequence was found in a person aged 18-60 years who received the Ad26.COV2.S COVID-19 vaccine or a placebo. This chain links TRBV18 with TRBJ2-5; D unresolved. The sequencing here drew on peripheral blood, taken in a trial of Ad26.COV2.S vaccine versus placebo. The CDR3 protein is CASSPREETQYF. CDR3 nucleotides: TGTGCCAGCTCACCGAGAGAGGAGACCCAGTACTTC.